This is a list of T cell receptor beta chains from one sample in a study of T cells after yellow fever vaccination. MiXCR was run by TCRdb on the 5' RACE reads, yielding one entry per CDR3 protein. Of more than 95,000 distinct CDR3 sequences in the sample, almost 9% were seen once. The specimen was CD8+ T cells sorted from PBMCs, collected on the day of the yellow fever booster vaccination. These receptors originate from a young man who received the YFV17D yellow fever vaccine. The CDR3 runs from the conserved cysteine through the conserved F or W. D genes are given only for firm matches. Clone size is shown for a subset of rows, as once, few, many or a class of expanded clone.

CASRYSYRCGTENNHSGANVLTF,-,TRBV21-1,-,TRBJ2-6,-
CASIPRGGEVTGELFF,TGTGCCAGCATCCCCCGGGGGGGGGAGGTCACCGGGGAGCTGTTTTTT,TRBV11-2,few,TRBJ2-2,TRBD2
CASSLSAAGGELFF,TGTGCCAGCAGCTTGAGTGCGGCGGGCGGGGAGCTGTTTTTT,TRBV5-4,few,TRBJ2-2,-
CASTPGGGYQETQYF,TGCGCCAGCACCCCTGGGGGGGGCTACCAAGAGACCCAGTACTTC,TRBV5-1,few,TRBJ2-5,-
CASSQEQGAVAFF,TGCGCCAGCAGCCAAGAGCAGGGGGCCGTGGCTTTCTTT,TRBV4-3,-,TRBJ1-1,TRBD1
CASQAEVMNTEAFF,TGTGCCAGCCAAGCGGAGGTCATGAACACTGAAGCTTTCTTT,TRBV11-2,-,TRBJ1-1,-
CASSPGLDYNEQFF,TGCGCCAGCAGCCCGGGACTAGACTACAATGAGCAGTTCTTC,TRBV5-1,few,TRBJ2-1,TRBD2
CSAAKTGTGVNIQYF,TGCAGTGCTGCTAAGACCGGGACAGGGGTAAACATTCAGTACTTC,TRBV20-1,many,TRBJ2-4,TRBD1
CASSPTGINTQYF,TGTGCCAGCAGCCCGACAGGGATAAATACGCAGTATTTT,TRBV6-2/TRBV6-3,-,TRBJ2-3,TRBD1
CASSEAGTPNTGELFF,TGTGCCAGCAGCGAAGCCGGGACACCCAACACCGGGGAGCTGTTTTTT,TRBV5-5,few,TRBJ2-2,-
CASSYSGWDSEKLFF,TGTGCCAGCAGTTACTCAGGATGGGACTCAGAAAAACTGTTTTTT,TRBV6-5,-,TRBJ1-4,-
CASSQGDRHYEQYF,TGTGCCAGCAGCCAAGGGGACAGGCACTACGAGCAGTACTTC,TRBV3-1,-,TRBJ2-7,TRBD1
CASRRTGVFSEQYF,TGTGCCAGCAGGAGGACAGGGGTATTCTCCGAGCAGTACTTC,TRBV2,-,TRBJ2-7,TRBD1
CASSQAGQGLTSLHF,TGCGCCAGCAGCCAAGCCGGACAGGGGTTGACATCCCTCCACTTT,TRBV4-1,few,TRBJ1-6,TRBD1
CAIRDPDSGNSPLHF,TGTGCCATCAGAGATCCGGACAGTGGCAATTCACCCCTCCACTTT,TRBV10-3,few,TRBJ1-6,-
CASSLGGGSAAGELFF,TGTGCCAGCAGCTTAGGCGGGGGTTCCGCTGCCGGGGAGCTGTTTTTT,TRBV7-3,few,TRBJ2-2,TRBD2
CASSLGIRLHF,TGTGCCAGCAGCTTAGGTATCCGCCTCCACTTT,TRBV7-9,few,TRBJ1-6,-
CASSPSRWGREQYF,TGTGCCAGCAGTCCCTCACGTTGGGGGCGGGAGCAGTACTTC,TRBV12-3/TRBV12-4,many,TRBJ2-7,-
CSASRRRRGGGNSPLHF,TGCAGTGCTAGTAGAAGGCGAAGAGGGGGCGGTAATTCACCCCTCCACTTT,TRBV20-1,-,TRBJ1-6,TRBD1
CASSTSQRYGYTF,TGTGCCAGCAGTACCTCTCAGCGCTATGGCTACACCTTC,TRBV28,-,TRBJ1-2,-
CASSSSTGINYGYTF,TGTGCCAGCAGTTCATCGACCGGAATTAACTATGGCTACACCTTC,TRBV12-3/TRBV12-4,few,TRBJ1-2,-
CASSLVASPGEQYF,TGTGCCAGCAGCTTAGTGGCCTCTCCGGGCGAGCAGTACTTC,TRBV7-9,-,TRBJ2-7,-
CSAPVGEHQPQHF,TGCAGTGCTCCGGTTGGGGAACATCAGCCCCAGCATTTT,TRBV20-1,many,TRBJ1-5,-
CASSQGTPAPERDTQYF,TGTGCCAGCAGCCAAGGAACGCCCGCCCCCGAAAGAGATACGCAGTATTTT,TRBV3-1,many,TRBJ2-3,-
CATSDRDTTVNTEAFF,TGTGCCACCAGTGACCGGGACACGACAGTTAACACTGAAGCTTTCTTT,TRBV24-1,few,TRBJ1-1,-
CASSLGGQVPIYEQYF,TGTGCCAGCAGTTTAGGGGGACAGGTTCCTATCTACGAGCAGTACTTC,TRBV27,few,TRBJ2-7,TRBD1
CASSPWDSHEQFF,TGTGCCAGCAGTCCCTGGGACAGCCATGAGCAGTTCTTC,TRBV12-3/TRBV12-4,few,TRBJ2-1,TRBD1
CASSGLDYEQYF,TGTGCCAGCAGTGGGTTGGACTACGAGCAGTACTTC,TRBV12-3/TRBV12-4,few,TRBJ2-7,-
CASSLTGTQYF,TGTGCCAGCAGCCTCACGGGGACGCAGTATTTT,TRBV7-3,few,TRBJ2-3,-
CATSFDRTYEQYF,TGTGCCACCAGTTTTGACAGGACCTACGAGCAGTACTTC,TRBV15,many,TRBJ2-7,-
CASSQKLQGTNEKLFF,TGTGCCAGCAGCCAAAAACTACAGGGAACTAATGAAAAACTGTTTTTT,TRBV11-2,few,TRBJ1-4,-
CASSQDFPANTGELFF,TGTGCCAGCAGCCAAGACTTCCCAGCGAACACCGGGGAGCTGTTTTTT,TRBV4-2,many,TRBJ2-2,-
CASSGLAGTDTQYF,TGTGCCAGTAGCGGACTAGCGGGCACAGATACGCAGTATTTT,TRBV19,few,TRBJ2-3,TRBD2
CASSHSGNTIYF,TGTGCCAGCAGCCACTCTGGAAACACCATATATTTT,TRBV6-2/TRBV6-3,few,TRBJ1-3,-
CASSRQGATSLTGELFF,TGTGCCAGTAGTCGACAGGGGGCGACTTCATTGACCGGGGAGCTGTTTTTT,TRBV19,-,TRBJ2-2,TRBD1
CASSSTGNPSYEQYF,TGTGCCAGTAGTTCAACAGGGAATCCTTCCTACGAGCAGTACTTC,TRBV19,few,TRBJ2-7,-
CSARGPQQGIIYEQYF,TGCAGTGCTAGGGGCCCCCAACAGGGAATAATTTACGAGCAGTACTTC,TRBV20-1,few,TRBJ2-7,-
CASTREGARTDTQYF,TGTGCCAGCACACGAGAGGGGGCCCGCACAGATACGCAGTATTTT,TRBV9,-,TRBJ2-3,TRBD1
CASSQETGGGVGGHEQFF,TGCGCCAGCAGCCAAGAGACGGGGGGCGGGGTTGGGGGCCATGAGCAGTTCTTC,TRBV4-3,many,TRBJ2-1,-
CASSPGAKIASYEQYF,TGTGCCAGCAGCCCGGGGGCTAAAATAGCGTCCTACGAGCAGTACTTC,TRBV7-8,many,TRBJ2-7,-
CASSLGKNYGYTF,TGTGCCAGCAGCTTAGGCAAAAACTATGGCTACACCTTC,TRBV7-6,few,TRBJ1-2,-
CASSATNSPGQHF,TGCGCCAGCAGCGCGACAAACTCACCGGGACAGCATTTT,TRBV4-1,few,TRBJ1-5,-
CASSPGQGVNEQYF,TGCGCCAGCAGCCCAGGACAGGGGGTAAACGAGCAGTACTTC,TRBV4-1,-,TRBJ2-7,TRBD1
CASSYGPRLEQYF,TGTGCCAGCAGCTACGGACCTCGGCTCGAGCAGTACTTC,TRBV7-9,-,TRBJ2-7,-
CASSLAATGGKEQYF,TGTGCCAGCAGCTTAGCGGCAACGGGGGGGAAAGAGCAGTACTTC,TRBV7-6,-,TRBJ2-7,TRBD2
CASSWDTGELFF,TGTGCCAGCAGCTGGGACACCGGGGAGCTGTTTTTT,TRBV5-5,-,TRBJ2-2,-
CASSQDGGGADTQYF,TGCGCCAGCAGCCAAGATGGCGGGGGCGCAGATACGCAGTATTTT,TRBV4-1,many,TRBJ2-3,-
CASIASRNSYNEQFF,TGTGCCAGCATAGCTTCAAGGAACTCCTACAATGAGCAGTTCTTC,TRBV2,few,TRBJ2-1,-
CSVEDQEGASATGELFF,TGCAGCGTTGAAGATCAAGAGGGGGCGTCGGCAACCGGGGAGCTGTTTTTT,TRBV29-1,-,TRBJ2-2,TRBD1
CASSLDSTGNQPQHF,TGTGCCAGCAGTTTAGACTCCACCGGCAATCAGCCCCAGCATTTT,TRBV27,few,TRBJ1-5,-
CASSNRNRWEGYTF,TGTGCCAGCAGCAACAGAAACAGATGGGAGGGCTACACCTTC,TRBV7-9,-,TRBJ1-2,-
CASSQELAGGRNEQFF,TGTGCCAGCAGCCAGGAACTAGCGGGGGGGCGGAATGAGCAGTTCTTC,TRBV4-2,few,TRBJ2-1,TRBD2
CSARDLRLYTGELFF,TGCAGTGCTAGAGATTTGAGACTTTACACCGGGGAGCTGTTTTTT,TRBV20-1,-,TRBJ2-2,-
CSARRRGGYEQFF,TGCAGTGCTAGACGTCGGGGGGGATATGAGCAGTTCTTC,TRBV20-1,-,TRBJ2-1,TRBD2
CASSVDGLNYEQYF,TGTGCCAGCAGCGTAGACGGGCTAAACTACGAGCAGTACTTC,TRBV9,many,TRBJ2-7,-
CASSLLIAGGQGGELFF,TGTGCCAGCAGTTTACTTATAGCGGGGGGGCAAGGCGGGGAGCTGTTTTTT,TRBV27,medium-sized,TRBJ2-2,TRBD2
CASSTIGRGRNNEQFF,TGCGCCAGCAGCACCATCGGGAGAGGGCGAAACAATGAGCAGTTCTTC,TRBV5-1,-,TRBJ2-1,-
CASSLLKNEQFF,TGTGCCAGCAGCCTCCTTAAGAATGAGCAGTTCTTC,TRBV11-2,-,TRBJ2-1,-
CASSSTQYEQYF,TGTGCCAGCAGCTCCACCCAATACGAGCAGTACTTC,TRBV11-2,-,TRBJ2-7,-